This T cell receptor (beta chain) originates from a study of identical twins. J gave up 5 bases and V 6 bases, and 13 bases lay outside the gene matches. CDR3 length: 16 amino acids. Germline CDR1 is MDHEN and CDR2 is SYDVKM. TCRdb ran MiXCR on the 5' RACE reads and lists one entry per CDR3 protein. The table shows 420,000 or so distinct CDR3 sequences, with about 18% occurring only once. This clonotype was recorded many times. The clonotype comes from a man aged 45-60 years in good health. Sequences were obtained from naive T cells sorted from blood. The chain carries TRBV28 and TRBJ2-7; 10 bases map to TRBD2. CDR3 sequence (DNA): TGTGCCAGCAGCCCCGGGGTAGCGGGAGGCATTAACGAGCAGTACTTC. As protein: CASSPGVAGGINEQYF.